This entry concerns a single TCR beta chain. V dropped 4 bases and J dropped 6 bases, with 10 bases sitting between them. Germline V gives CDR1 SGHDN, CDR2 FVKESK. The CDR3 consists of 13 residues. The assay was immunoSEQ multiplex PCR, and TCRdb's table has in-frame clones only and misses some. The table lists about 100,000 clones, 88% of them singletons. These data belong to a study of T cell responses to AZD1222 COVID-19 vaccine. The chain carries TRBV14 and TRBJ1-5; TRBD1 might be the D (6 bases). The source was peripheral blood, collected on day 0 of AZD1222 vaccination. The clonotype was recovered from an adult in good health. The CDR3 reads CASSPQGSQPQHF. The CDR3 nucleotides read TGTGCCAGCAGCCCACAGGGATCTCAGCCCCAGCATTTT.